A single sample is the source of the 10 T cell receptor beta chains below, sequenced in a study of blood T cell repertoires in COVID-19. The assay was immunoSEQ multiplex PCR, and TCRdb's table has in-frame clones only and misses some. This repertoire shows 180,000 or so clones, 75% to 90% found once; its top ten account for 6.2%. Sequences were obtained from PBMCs or T cells enriched from blood (not recorded which). These receptors were taken from a man aged 40-49 years who had recovered from COVID-19.

The chain joins TRBV5-1 to TRBJ1-3; TRBD1 matches at 10 bases. The junction had 4 bases not matched to a gene; V was cut back by 3 bases and J by 4 bases. Per the germline V gene, CDR1 is SGHRS and CDR2 is YFSETQ. The CDR3 contains 15 residues. CDR3 region: CASSSGQGTGNTIYF. For the CDR3, the DNA is TGCGCCAGCAGCTCGGGACAGGGGACCGGAAACACCATATATTTT.

A single count supports this clone. The chain joins TRBV19 to TRBJ2-1; D ambiguous. Trimming cost V 9 bases and J 4 bases, with 19 bases left between them. This CDR3 spans 15 amino acids. Germline CDR1 and CDR2: LNHDA and SQIVND (reference sequence). The CDR3 DNA reads as TGTGCCAGCCGCTCTCTCCCAGACTTATACAATGAGCAGTTCTTC. Residues: CASRSLPDLYNEQFF.

The chain carries TRBV2 and TRBJ1-1; TRBD1 is a possible D gene (5 bases). Per the germline V gene, CDR1 is SNHLY and CDR2 is FYNNEI. The CDR3 is 14 amino acids. Trimming stripped 6 bases from V and 4 bases from J, with 15 bases between. The CDR3 is CASRTLGGGTEAFF. As DNA, the CDR3 is TGTGCCAGCAGAACCCTGGGGGGTGGCACTGAAGCTTTCTTT.

This chain links TRBV18 with TRBJ2-2; no definite D call. The CDR3 has 16 amino acids. Trimming took 5 bases from V and 4 from J, leaving 17 bases between them. Per the germline V gene, CDR1 is KGHSH and CDR2 is LQKENI. CDR3 region: CASSDTVADLTGELFF. The DNA of the CDR3 is TGTGCCAGCTCAGACACCGTCGCAGACCTCACCGGGGAGCTGTTTTTT.

A single count supports this clone. This CDR3 is CASSSGGTGYTEAFF. The CDR3 bases are TGTGCCAGCAGTTCAGGAGGGACAGGGTATACTGAAGCTTTCTTT. The chain is built from TRBV28 and TRBJ1-1; 9 nucleotides align to TRBD1. CDR1 and CDR2 (germline): MDHEN, SYDVKM. This CDR3 has 15 amino acids. V shed 4 bases and J 5 bases; nucleotides not matched to a gene: 8.

This chain links TRBV30 with TRBJ2-7; 7 bases agree with TRBD2. Looked up from germline, CDR1 is GTSNPN and CDR2 is SVGIG (reference sequence). J gave up 5 bases and V 3 bases, and 7 bases lay outside the gene matches. The CDR3 runs 13 residues. The CDR3, as DNA: TGTGCCTGGAGGGGTGCGGGGGTTAACGAGCAGTACTTC. Protein product: CAWRGAGVNEQYF. The variable domain in full, completed from reference TRBV30 and TRBJ2-7, reads SQTIHQWPATLVQPVGSPLSLECTVEGTSNPNLYWYRQAAGRGLQLLFYSVGIGQISSEVPQNLSASRPQDRQFILSSKKLLLSDSGFYLCAWRGAGVNEQYFGPGTRLTVT.

The chain links TRBV7-9 to TRBJ2-2; 9 bases match TRBD1. CDR1 and CDR2 (germline): SEHNR, FQNEAQ (reference sequence). V lost 5 bases, J lost 7 bases, and 8 bases stayed unmatched. The CDR3 consists of 15 residues. CDR3 sequence: CASSRGSTGGGELFF. As DNA, the CDR3 is TGTGCCAGCAGCCGGGGTTCGACAGGGGGCGGGGAGCTGTTTTTT.

CDR3 bases: TGTGCCATCAGCGGACAGGGGCGAACTGAAGCTTTCTTT. Translating it yields CAISGQGRTEAFF. V is TRBV10-3 and J is TRBJ1-1, with 9 bases lining up with TRBD1. Trimming at V came to 6 bases and at J to 5 bases, leaving 4 bases not matched to a gene. The germline V gene has CDR1 ENHRY and CDR2 SYGVKD. The CDR3 has 13 residues.

The CDR3 here is CASSRFPGHEDNTDTQYF. The CDR3 DNA reads TGTGCCAGCAGCCGGTTCCCGGGACACGAGGACAACACAGATACGCAGTATTTT. The rearrangement uses TRBV7-2 and TRBJ2-3; tentative D call: TRBD1 (6 bases). Trimming removed 5 bases at V and 2 bases at J, with 23 bases between. The germline V gene encodes CDR1 SGHTA and CDR2 FQGNSA. The length of the CDR3 is 18 residues.

CDR3 region: CASSLVGRGYTEAFF. Written as DNA, the CDR3 is TGTGCCAGCAGCTTAGTAGGCAGGGGGTACACTGAAGCTTTCTTT. The chain carries TRBV7-2 and TRBJ1-1, with TRBD1 matching over 7 bases. The CDR3 totals 15 residues. Germline V gene sequence: CDR1 SGHTA, CDR2 FQGNSA. V shed 1 base, J shed 3 bases, and the junction held 5 bases outside the gene matches.